A single sample gave rise to the 31 T cell receptor beta chains below, sequenced in a study of cytomegalovirus exposure and HLA in healthy donors. PCR was performed using 60 Vbeta and 13 Jbeta primers. Profiled with immunoSEQ multiplex PCR; TCRdb holds only in-frame clones, not every one. This table has about 130,000 clones, roughly a tenth appearing once. The specimen was PBMCs. These receptors were taken from a woman in her late teens or twenties in good health and CMV-seropositive.

Regarding this clone: The same CDR3 arises from other DNA sequences in this sample as well. This sequence joins TRBV6-5 and TRBJ2-2; 8 bases agree with TRBD1. Trimming took 6 bases from V and 4 from J; bases not matched to a gene: 7. CDR1 is MNHEY and CDR2 is SVGAGI in the germline V gene. The CDR3 totals 15 residues. The CDR3 DNA is TGTGCCAGCAGCAAGACAGGGGCGGGCACCGGGGAGCTGTTTTTT. Amino acids: CASSKTGAGTGELFF.

This clone was picked up a small number of times. The chain has TRBV11-2 and TRBJ2-1; D is unresolved. The CDR3 runs to 15 residues. Germline CDR1 reads SGHAT; CDR2 reads FQNNGV. V was cut by 0 bases and J by 7 bases, with 13 bases left in between. The CDR3 loop reads CASSLDRLSGNEQFF. The CDR3, as DNA: TGTGCCAGCAGCTTAGACAGGCTATCTGGAAATGAGCAGTTCTTC.

The gene calls are TRBV18 and TRBJ2-3, with 9 positions matching TRBD1. In germline, CDR1 is KGHSH, CDR2 LQKENI. The CDR3 totals 15 residues. Trimming took 2 bases from V and 4 from J; bases not matched to a gene: 4. The CDR3 nucleotides are TGTGCCAGCTCACCATGGGACAGGGAAGCAGATACGCAGTATTTT. Its translation is CASSPWDREADTQYF.

This clone has only a few counts. This sequence joins TRBV4-1 and TRBJ2-7, with D hard to call. V was cut by 3 bases and J by 0 bases, with 9 bases left in between. The CDR3 length is 14 residues. CDR1 MGHRA and CDR2 YSYEKL come from the germline V gene. Written as DNA, the CDR3 is TGCGCCAGCAGCCACACGGTGAGCTCCTACGAGCAGTACTTC. Its translation is CASSHTVSSYEQYF.

The chain combines TRBV19 with TRBJ1-4, with unresolved D. Trimming left V 5 bases short and J 5 bases short, with 15 bases between. Germline V gene sequence: CDR1 LNHDA, CDR2 SQIVND (reference sequence). CDR3 size: 15 residues. The CDR3 sequence is CASSPTTETNEKLFF. CDR3 in DNA: TGTGCCAGTAGTCCCACAACAGAGACCAATGAAAAACTGTTTTTT. Full variable domain (remainder filled in from reference TRBV19 and TRBJ1-4): DGGITQSPKYLFRKEGQNVTLSCEQNLNHDAMYWYRQDPGQGLRLIYYSQIVNDFQKGDIAEGYSVSREKKESFPLTVTSAQKNPTAFYLCASSPTTETNEKLFFGSGTQLSVL.

This clone has only a few counts. The chain carries TRBV10-2 and TRBJ1-5; D is uncertain. Trimming shortened V by 5 bases and J by 2 bases, and 4 bases separated the two germline ends. The germline CDR1 and CDR2 sequences are WSHSY and SAAADI. This CDR3 region has 12 residues. CDR3 sequence (DNA): TGCGCCAGCAGTCCAGGCAATCAGCCCCAGCATTTT. Translation: CASSPGNQPQHF.

J is TRBJ2-3 and V is TRBV5-4, with D perhaps TRBD2 (6 bases). Looked up from germline, CDR1 is SGHNT and CDR2 is YYREEE (reference sequence). The CDR3 consists of 15 residues. Trimming cost V 0 bases and J 2 bases, with 10 bases left between them. CDR3 sequence (DNA): TGTGCCAGCAGCTTGGAGGGACTTACCACAGATACGCAGTATTTT. Encoded protein: CASSLEGLTTDTQYF.

This clone appeared a few times. This chain joins TRBV29-1 and TRBJ2-2; no reliable D call. Germline values: CDR1 SQVTM, CDR2 ANQGSEA. V lost 3 bases and J 5 bases, leaving 10 bases between the germline ends. This CDR3 contains 13 residues. This chain's CDR3 is CSVEARRTGELFF. The CDR3 DNA follows: TGCAGCGTTGAGGCCCGGCGGACCGGGGAGCTGTTTTTT.

This clone was counted between two and nine times. The gene calls are TRBV11-3 and TRBJ1-1; D is possibly TRBD1 (6 bases). The CDR3 is 13 residues long. Per germline, CDR1 SGHNT and CDR2 YENEEA. Trimming took off 1 base at V and 6 bases at J, with 9 bases between the two ends. CDR3 nucleotide sequence: TGTGCCAGCAGCTTAGTGACAGGTTCTGAAGCTTTCTTT. It encodes CASSLVTGSEAFF.

The V call is TRBV6-5, the J call TRBJ1-2, with 7 bases that match TRBD1. Germline CDR1 MNHEY, CDR2 SVGAGI. V lost 0 bases, J lost 6 bases, and 4 bases stayed unmatched. The CDR3 contains 14 residues. Here the CDR3 reads CASSYSTGSDGYTF. The CDR3 region has the DNA TGTGCCAGCAGTTACTCGACAGGGAGTGATGGCTACACCTTC.

The genes are TRBV5-1 and TRBJ2-1; 11 nucleotides align to TRBD2. Losses at the gene ends were 1 base for V and 4 bases for J; bases not matched to a gene: 7. The CDR3 is 17 residues long. The germline V gene has CDR1 SGHRS and CDR2 YFSETQ. CDR3 residues: CASSLRPSGGSYNEQFF. As DNA, the CDR3 is TGCGCCAGCAGCTTGCGCCCTAGCGGGGGGAGTTACAATGAGCAGTTCTTC.

This clone was counted only a few times. This sequence joins TRBV18 and TRBJ1-2; a weak D match, TRBD1 (5 bases). Deletions cut 3 bases from V and 4 bases from J, with 9 bases between. Germline assignment: CDR1 KGHSH and CDR2 LQKENI. The CDR3 runs to 13 residues. In DNA, the CDR3 is TGTGCCAGCTCACCGGGACTGACCTATGGCTACACCTTC. Translating it yields CASSPGLTYGYTF.

In its sample, this clone was seen a few times. The chain links TRBV2 to TRBJ1-1; 8 bases line up with TRBD1. CDR3 length: 15 residues. The junction had 6 bases not matched to a gene; V was cut back by 3 bases and J by 3 bases. Germline lookup yields CDR1 SNHLY and CDR2 FYNNEI. In DNA, the CDR3 is TGTGCCAGCAGTGAGTGGACAGGGAGGGACACTGAAGCTTTCTTT. Translating it yields CASSEWTGRDTEAFF.

V and J are TRBV19 and TRBJ1-3, with a weak D call TRBD1 (5 bases). The length of the CDR3 is 17 residues. Per germline, CDR1 LNHDA and CDR2 SQIVND (reference sequence). The V end was cut by 3 bases, the J end by 3 bases, with 18 bases between. CDR3 loop: CASSISPAGGRGNTIYF. The CDR3 region has the DNA TGTGCCAGTAGTATCTCCCCTGCCGGGGGTCGTGGAAACACCATATATTTT. The complete variable domain, with remaining parts taken from reference TRBV19 and TRBJ1-3, reads DGGITQSPKYLFRKEGQNVTLSCEQNLNHDAMYWYRQDPGQGLRLIYYSQIVNDFQKGDIAEGYSVSREKKESFPLTVTSAQKNPTAFYLCASSISPAGGRGNTIYFGEGSWLTVV.

This clone came up a few times. The chain couples TRBV30 to TRBJ2-1; weak D call: TRBD1 (5 bases). Germline assignment: CDR1 GTSNPN and CDR2 SVGIG (reference sequence). The ends were cut back, 1 base at V and 8 bases at J, with 9 bases in the middle. This CDR3 region has 12 residues. DNA of the CDR3: TGTGCCTGGAGTGGCCTCAGGGATGAGCAGTTCTTC. Its translation is CAWSGLRDEQFF. The full variable domain, completed using reference TRBV30 and TRBJ2-1, is SQTIHQWPATLVQPVGSPLSLECTVEGTSNPNLYWYRQAAGRGLQLLFYSVGIGQISSEVPQNLSASRPQDRQFILSSKKLLLSDSGFYLCAWSGLRDEQFFGPGTRLTVL.

There are a few counts of this clone. The V and J genes are TRBV7-9 and TRBJ2-7; 8 nucleotides line up with TRBD2. V gave up 2 bases and J gave up 5 bases; unmatched junction bases: 5. The germline V gene has CDR1 SEHNR and CDR2 FQNEAQ (reference sequence). The CDR3 extends over 14 amino acids. Written as DNA, the CDR3 is TGTGCCAGCAGCTTAAGCGGGAGTGTCGACGAGCAGTACTTC. Its protein is CASSLSGSVDEQYF.

This clone occurred a few times. The chain uses TRBV4-1 and TRBJ2-1; 7 positions match TRBD2. The V and J ends lost 4 bases and 4 bases, in that order; junction bases with no gene match: 10. Germline-derived CDR1 and CDR2 are MGHRA and YSYEKL. The CDR3 is made up of 16 amino acids. The CDR3 loop is CASSLRRGLQYNEQFF. The CDR3 nucleotides read TGCGCCAGCAGCCTCCGACGGGGACTACAGTACAATGAGCAGTTCTTC.

The V call is TRBV28, the J call TRBJ1-2; the D is unclear. CDR3 length equals 16 residues. V was clipped by 1 base and J by 4 bases, with 16 bases between them. The germline V gene encodes CDR1 MDHEN and CDR2 SYDVKM. The CDR3 is CASSLLDKKTSYGYTF. The DNA for the CDR3 is TGTGCCAGCAGTTTATTAGACAAAAAGACCTCCTATGGCTACACCTTC.

This clone was counted between two and nine times. The sample contains more than one DNA sequence encoding this CDR3. The chain joins TRBV6-6 to TRBJ1-1; tentatively, D is TRBD1 (6 bases). This CDR3 contains 14 residues. V lost 6 bases and J lost 4, with 15 bases in between. In germline, CDR1 is MNHNY, CDR2 SVGAGI (reference sequence). CDR3 residues: CASSITPGVTEAFF. In nucleotides, the CDR3 is TGTGCCAGCAGCATAACGCCAGGGGTCACTGAAGCTTTCTTT.

V is TRBV5-1 and J is TRBJ1-4; D might be TRBD1 (6 bases). The CDR3 has 15 residues. The V gene's germline CDR1 is SGHRS and CDR2 YFSETQ. The germline V and J ends were trimmed by 1 base and 0 bases, with 7 bases remaining between them. The CDR3 here is CASSLNRATNEKLFF. DNA of the CDR3: TGCGCCAGCAGCTTGAACAGGGCAACTAATGAAAAACTGTTTTTT.

The table lists this clone with a few counts. The chain employs TRBV29-1 and TRBJ2-7, with 13 bases matching TRBD2. CDR1 SQVTM and CDR2 ANQGSEA come from the germline V gene. The CDR3 sequence is 16 residues long. Unmatched junction bases numbered 10, after V lost 4 bases and J lost 4 bases. DNA for the CDR3: TGCAGCGTTGTGGCCCGGACTAGCGGGAGTCGGTACGAGCAGTACTTC. Protein sequence: CSVVARTSGSRYEQYF.

In this sample, this clone turned up many times. The chain recombines TRBV30 with TRBJ2-5; perhaps TRBD2 as D (5 bases). CDR1 and CDR2 (germline): GTSNPN, SVGIG (reference sequence). The CDR3 is 11 amino acids. V was cut by 0 bases and J by 8 bases, with 7 bases left in between. CDR3 DNA: TGTGCCTGGAGTGTACTAGGAACCCAGTACTTC. It yields the protein CAWSVLGTQYF.

V gene TRBV4-1 combines with J gene TRBJ2-3; 8 bases align to TRBD2. Germline V gene lookup returns CDR1 MGHRA and CDR2 YSYEKL. After removal of 4 bases from V and 4 bases from J, the junction contained 4 bases not matched to a gene. The CDR3 has 14 residues. The DNA for the CDR3 is TGCGCCAGCAGCCTCTCGGGAGGGCCAGATACGCAGTATTTT. Translation gives CASSLSGGPDTQYF.

The chain joins TRBV7-6 to TRBJ2-6; possibly TRBD1 for D (6 bases). The CDR3 consists of 15 residues. Between the trimmed V and J ends, which lost 4 bases and 0 bases, there was a span of 7 bases. Germline CDR1 SGHVS, CDR2 FNYEAQ. The chain's CDR3 is CASSSDSSGANVLTF. CDR3 DNA sequence: TGTGCCAGCAGCTCGGACAGCTCTGGGGCCAACGTCCTGACTTTC.

This clone has only a few counts. This chain connects TRBV5-6 to TRBJ2-1; 11 bases match TRBD2. Trimming cost V 5 bases and J 2 bases; bases outside gene matches: 6. Germline-derived CDR1 and CDR2 are SGHDT and YYEEEE. The CDR3 extends over 16 amino acids. This CDR3 is CASRLWGLAAYNEQFF. CDR3 in DNA: TGTGCCAGCAGGCTCTGGGGACTAGCGGCCTACAATGAGCAGTTCTTC.

The rearrangement uses TRBV7-2 and TRBJ2-2; 10 bases fit TRBD1. The CDR3 contains 15 residues. CDR1 is SGHTA, CDR2 FQGNSA, per germline. Trimming at V came to 5 bases and at J to 5 bases, leaving 5 bases not matched to a gene. The CDR3 bases are TGTGCCAGCAGCCGCCGGGACAGGGGAACCGGGGAGCTGTTTTTT. Protein sequence: CASSRRDRGTGELFF.

In its sample, this clone was seen a few times. The rearrangement joins TRBV6-1 to TRBJ2-7, with 7 bases fitting TRBD1. Trimming removed 2 bases from V and 0 bases from J; junction bases left unmatched: 22. CDR1 and CDR2 (germline): MNHNS, SASEGT. CDR3 length equals 21 residues. As DNA, the CDR3 is TGTGCCAGCAGTGAATTATGGAAAGGGGGCGTGGGACAGTTAACCTCCTACGAGCAGTACTTC. Translation gives CASSELWKGGVGQLTSYEQYF.

This clone came up a few times. This CDR3 reads CASSSDRSQETQYF. CDR3 nucleotides: TGTGCCAGCAGCTCGGACAGATCCCAAGAGACCCAGTACTTC. This chain uses TRBV7-9 with TRBJ2-5, with a possible D match to TRBD1 (6 bases). This CDR3 spans 14 amino acids. The V end was cut by 4 bases, the J end by 1 base, with 10 bases between. Germline V lookup: CDR1 SEHNR, CDR2 FQNEAQ (reference sequence). Using reference TRBV7-9 and TRBJ2-5 for the parts outside the CDR3, the full variable domain is DTGVSQNPRHKITKRGQNVTFRCDPISEHNRLYWYRQTLGQGPEFLTYFQNEAQLEKSRLLSDRFSAERPKGSFSTLEIQRTEQGDSAMYLCASSSDRSQETQYFGPGTRLLVL.

This clone was picked up a small number of times. CDR3 coding DNA: TGTGCCAGCAGCTTGGGGCAGGGATCCGGGGCCAACGTCCTGACTTTC. It translates to CASSLGQGSGANVLTF. The V gene is TRBV7-2, the J gene TRBJ2-6; TRBD1 might be the D (5 bases). The CDR3 runs 16 residues. V lost 3 bases and J 4 bases, leaving 13 bases between the germline ends. Per germline, CDR1 SGHTA and CDR2 FQGNSA.

J is TRBJ1-1 and V is TRBV6-5; D gene uncertain. The V end was cut by 6 bases, the J end by 1 base, with 9 bases between. Germline assignment: CDR1 MNHEY and CDR2 SVGAGI. The CDR3 length is 13 residues. The CDR3 protein is CASRREENTEAFF. DNA for the CDR3: TGTGCCAGCAGACGAGAAGAGAACACTGAAGCTTTCTTT.

This clone was seen only a few times. The chain is built from TRBV6-1 and TRBJ1-4; tentative D call: TRBD1 (5 bases). Trimming stripped 5 bases from V and 4 bases from J, with 14 bases between. Germline loops: CDR1 MNHNS, CDR2 SASEGT. The CDR3 is made up of 15 amino acids. CDR3 residues: CASSPREGRNEKLFF. CDR3 sequence (DNA): TGTGCCAGCAGTCCCCGGGAGGGGCGTAATGAAAAACTGTTTTTT.